This TCR beta chain was captured in a study of cytomegalovirus exposure and HLA in healthy donors. Study-wide background: For the approximately 400 genotyped donors, roughly 80% fell within the Caucasian-associated ancestry cluster.

The J segment lost 2 bases and the V segment lost 0 bases, leaving 5 bases of the junction unmatched. Germline lookup yields CDR1 SGDLS and CDR2 YYNGEE. This CDR3 region has 15 residues. PCR amplification relied on 60 Vbeta primers (plus 13 Jbeta primers). TCRdb's table, derived via immunoSEQ multiplex PCR, lists solely in-frame clones and lacks some. The table shows roughly 180,000 clones, with 82% occurring only once. With regard to this clone: What it binds is not known.

General study findings and limits: A later analysis reportedly identified an Asian-associated ancestry cluster as carrying fewer N-insertions than the approximately 640-donor mean.

The source material was PBMCs. This rearrangement joins TRBV9 to TRBJ2-7; 7 bases align to TRBD1. The TCR originated in a man aged 40-55 years in good health and CMV-seronegative. This chain's CDR3 is CASSVDEGAPYEQYF. In nucleotides, the CDR3 is TGTGCCAGCAGCGTAGACGAGGGGGCCCCCTACGAGCAGTACTTC.